This T cell receptor (beta chain) was captured by sequencing in a study of blood T cell repertoires in COVID-19. Background on the study: Spain, Italy and the United States supplied samples that represented acute and convalescent COVID-19.

V was clipped by 0 bases and J by 5 bases; unmatched bases: 15. Germline V lookup: CDR1 ENHRY, CDR2 SYGVKD. CDR3 length equals 18 residues. Seattle's cohort entered during active infection and was followed longitudinally. Libraries were prepared by immunoSEQ multiplex PCR; TCRdb keeps only in-frame clonotypes and omits some of them. The sample lists 400,000 or so clones, roughly 90% occurring once. V and J are TRBV10-3 and TRBJ1-1, with 7 bases identical to TRBD1. This clonotype was obtained from a man aged 18 to 29 with COVID-19, enrolled during active disease. Source material: peripheral blood. The CDR3: CAISESSRGPRGETEAFF. The CDR3 coding sequence is TGTGCCATCAGTGAGTCGAGTAGGGGGCCAAGGGGGGAAACTGAAGCTTTCTTT.